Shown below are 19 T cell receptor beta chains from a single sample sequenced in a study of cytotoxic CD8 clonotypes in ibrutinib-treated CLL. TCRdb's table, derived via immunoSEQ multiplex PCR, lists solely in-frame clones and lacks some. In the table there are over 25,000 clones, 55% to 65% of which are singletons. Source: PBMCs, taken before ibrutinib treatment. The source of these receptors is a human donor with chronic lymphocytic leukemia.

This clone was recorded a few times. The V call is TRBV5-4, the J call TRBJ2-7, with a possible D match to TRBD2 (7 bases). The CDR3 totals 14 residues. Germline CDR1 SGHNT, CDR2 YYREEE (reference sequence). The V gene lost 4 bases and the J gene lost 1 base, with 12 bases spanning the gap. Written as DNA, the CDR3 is TGTGCCAGCAGCCCCCGGGGGGCTTCCTACGAGCAGTACTTC. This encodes CASSPRGASYEQYF. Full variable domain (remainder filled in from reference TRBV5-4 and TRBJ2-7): ETGVTQSPTHLIKTRGQQVTLRCSSQSGHNTVSWYQQALGQGPQFIFQYYREEENGRGNFPPRFSGLQFPNYSSELNVNALELDDSALYLCASSPRGASYEQYFGPGTRLTVT.

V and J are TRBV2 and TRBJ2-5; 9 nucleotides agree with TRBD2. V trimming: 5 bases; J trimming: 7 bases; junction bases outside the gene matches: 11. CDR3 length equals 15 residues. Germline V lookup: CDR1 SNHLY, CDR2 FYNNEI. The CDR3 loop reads CASSIASGAGGTQYF. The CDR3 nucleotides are TGTGCCAGCAGTATCGCTAGCGGGGCCGGAGGGACCCAGTACTTC. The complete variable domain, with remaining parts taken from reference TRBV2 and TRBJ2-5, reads EPEVTQTPSHQVTQMGQEVILRCVPISNHLYFYWYRQILGQKVEFLVSFYNNEISEKSEIFDDQFSVERPDGSNFTLKIRSTKLEDSAMYFCASSIASGAGGTQYFGPGTRLLVL.

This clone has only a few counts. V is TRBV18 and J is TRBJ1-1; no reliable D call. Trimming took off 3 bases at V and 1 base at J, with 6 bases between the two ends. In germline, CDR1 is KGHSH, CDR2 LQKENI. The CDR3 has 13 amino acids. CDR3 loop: CASSPGENTEAFF. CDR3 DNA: TGTGCCAGCTCACCGGGAGAGAACACTGAAGCTTTCTTT.

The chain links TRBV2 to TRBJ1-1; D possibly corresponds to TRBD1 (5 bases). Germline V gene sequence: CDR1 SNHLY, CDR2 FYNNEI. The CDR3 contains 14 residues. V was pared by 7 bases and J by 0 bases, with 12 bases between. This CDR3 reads CASNPQGLNTEAFF. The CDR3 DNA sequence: TGTGCCAGCAATCCCCAGGGACTGAACACTGAAGCTTTCTTT.

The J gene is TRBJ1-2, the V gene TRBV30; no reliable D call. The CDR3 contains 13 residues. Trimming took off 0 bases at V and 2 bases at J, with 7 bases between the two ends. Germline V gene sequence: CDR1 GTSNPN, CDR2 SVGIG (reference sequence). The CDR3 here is CAWSVRRNYGYTF. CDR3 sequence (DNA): TGTGCCTGGAGTGTCCGAAGGAACTATGGCTACACCTTC.

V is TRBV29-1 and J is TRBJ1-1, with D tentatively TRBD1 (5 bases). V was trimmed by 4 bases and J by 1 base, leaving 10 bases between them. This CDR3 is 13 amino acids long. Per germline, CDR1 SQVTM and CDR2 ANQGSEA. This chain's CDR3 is CSVGETANTEAFF. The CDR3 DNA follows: TGCAGCGTTGGAGAGACAGCGAACACTGAAGCTTTCTTT.

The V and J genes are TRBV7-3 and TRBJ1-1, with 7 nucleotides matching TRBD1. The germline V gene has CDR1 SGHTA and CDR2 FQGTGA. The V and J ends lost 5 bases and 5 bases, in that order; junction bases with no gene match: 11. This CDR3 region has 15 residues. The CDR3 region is CASSLQGGAFTEAFF. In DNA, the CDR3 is TGTGCCAGCAGCCTCCAAGGGGGCGCGTTTACTGAAGCTTTCTTT.

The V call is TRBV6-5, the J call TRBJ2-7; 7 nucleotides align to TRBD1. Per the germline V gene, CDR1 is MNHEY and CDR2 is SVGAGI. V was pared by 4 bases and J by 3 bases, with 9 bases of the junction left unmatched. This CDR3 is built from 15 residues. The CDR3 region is CASSLQGPGGYEQYF. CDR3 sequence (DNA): TGTGCCAGCAGTTTACAGGGGCCAGGAGGCTACGAGCAGTACTTC.

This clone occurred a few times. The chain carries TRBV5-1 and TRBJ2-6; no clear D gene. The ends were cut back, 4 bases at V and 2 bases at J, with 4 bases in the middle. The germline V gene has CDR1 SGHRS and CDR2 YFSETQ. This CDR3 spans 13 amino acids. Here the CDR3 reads CASSGAGANVLTF. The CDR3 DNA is TGCGCCAGCAGCGGGGCTGGGGCCAACGTCCTGACTTTC.

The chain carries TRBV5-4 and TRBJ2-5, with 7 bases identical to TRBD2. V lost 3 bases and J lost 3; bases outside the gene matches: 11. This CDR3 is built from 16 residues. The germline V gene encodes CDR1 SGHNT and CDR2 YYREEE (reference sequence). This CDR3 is CASSSDEGLTEETQYF. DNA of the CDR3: TGTGCCAGCAGCTCCGATGAGGGACTAACAGAAGAGACCCAGTACTTC.

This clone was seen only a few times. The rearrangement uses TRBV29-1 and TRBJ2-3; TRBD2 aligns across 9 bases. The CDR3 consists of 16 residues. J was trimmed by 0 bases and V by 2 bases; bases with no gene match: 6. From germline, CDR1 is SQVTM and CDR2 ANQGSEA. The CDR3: CSVETWAGGSTDTQYF. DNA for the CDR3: TGCAGCGTTGAAACCTGGGCGGGAGGGAGCACAGATACGCAGTATTTT.

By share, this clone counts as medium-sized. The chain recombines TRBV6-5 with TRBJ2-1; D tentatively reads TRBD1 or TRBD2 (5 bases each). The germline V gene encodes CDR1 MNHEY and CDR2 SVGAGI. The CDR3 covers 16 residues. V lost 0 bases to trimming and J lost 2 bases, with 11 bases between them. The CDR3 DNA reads TGTGCCAGCAGTTACTCACTAGAAGGGGCCTACAATGAGCAGTTCTTC. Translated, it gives CASSYSLEGAYNEQFF.

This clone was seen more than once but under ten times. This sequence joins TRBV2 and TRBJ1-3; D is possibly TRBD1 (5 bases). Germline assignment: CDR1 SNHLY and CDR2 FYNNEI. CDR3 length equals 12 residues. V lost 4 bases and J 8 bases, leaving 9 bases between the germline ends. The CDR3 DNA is TGTGCCAGCAGTGTAGGGGTACACACCATATATTTT. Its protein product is CASSVGVHTIYF. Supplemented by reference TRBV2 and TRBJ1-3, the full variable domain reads EPEVTQTPSHQVTQMGQEVILRCVPISNHLYFYWYRQILGQKVEFLVSFYNNEISEKSEIFDDQFSVERPDGSNFTLKIRSTKLEDSAMYFCASSVGVHTIYFGEGSWLTVV.

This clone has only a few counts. In nucleotides, the CDR3 is TGTGCCAGTAGTGGACAGAACACCGGGGAGCTGTTTTTT. It yields the protein CASSGQNTGELFF. V gene TRBV19 combines with J gene TRBJ2-2; perhaps TRBD1 as D (5 bases). This CDR3 spans 13 amino acids. V was shortened by 5 bases and J by 1 base, with 5 bases between the two germline ends. Germline V lookup: CDR1 LNHDA, CDR2 SQIVND (reference sequence).

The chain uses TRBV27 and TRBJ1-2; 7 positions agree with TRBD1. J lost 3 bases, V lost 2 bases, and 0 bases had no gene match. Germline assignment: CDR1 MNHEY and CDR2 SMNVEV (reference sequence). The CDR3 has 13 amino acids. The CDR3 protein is CASSLQGDYGYTF. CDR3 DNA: TGTGCCAGCAGTTTACAGGGGGACTATGGCTACACCTTC.

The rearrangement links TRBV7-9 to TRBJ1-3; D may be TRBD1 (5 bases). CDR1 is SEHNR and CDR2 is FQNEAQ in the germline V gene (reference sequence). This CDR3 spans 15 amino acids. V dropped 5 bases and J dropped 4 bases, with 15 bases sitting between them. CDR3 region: CASSRAGGEGNTIYF. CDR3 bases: TGTGCCAGCAGCCGGGCCGGAGGGGAGGGAAACACCATATATTTT.

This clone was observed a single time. Here the CDR3 DNA reads TGCGCCAGCAGCTCGCACCTAGGAATGGCCCTTTACGAAGCTTTCTTT. It specifies CASSSHLGMALYEAFF. The chain carries TRBV5-1 and TRBJ1-1; D call uncertain. This CDR3 has 16 residues. CDR1 is SGHRS and CDR2 is YFSETQ in the germline V gene. Trimming left V 3 bases short and J 8 bases short, with 23 bases between.

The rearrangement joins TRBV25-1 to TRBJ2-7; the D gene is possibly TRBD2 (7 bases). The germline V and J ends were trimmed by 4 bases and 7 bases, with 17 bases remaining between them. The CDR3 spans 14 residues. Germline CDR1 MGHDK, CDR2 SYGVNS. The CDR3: CASSGGGLLVEQYF. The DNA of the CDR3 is TGTGCCAGCAGTGGGGGGGGCCTACTTGTTGAGCAGTACTTC.

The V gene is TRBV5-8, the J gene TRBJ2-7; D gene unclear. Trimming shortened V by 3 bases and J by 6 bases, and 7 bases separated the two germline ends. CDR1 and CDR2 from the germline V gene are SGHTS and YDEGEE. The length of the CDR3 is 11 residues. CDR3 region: CASSSLAEQYF. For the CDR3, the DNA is TGTGCCAGCAGCTCCCTGGCCGAGCAGTACTTC.